These 6 T cell receptor beta chains were sequenced from one sample in a study of blood T cells in healthy people across ages. PCR was performed a second time for about 7 to 12 cycles using a sample-barcoded 5' primer and a J-beta primer mix. MiXCR, run by TCRdb on the 5' RACE reads, gives a single entry per CDR3 protein. The sample shows 1.5 million to 2 million distinct CDR3 sequences, about 49% of them seen only once. Source material: blood. These TCRs come from a woman between 40 and 55 years old in good health.

This clonotype was counted a few times. The rearrangement uses TRBV3-1 and TRBJ2-4; D possibly corresponds to TRBD2 (6 bases). The CDR3 has 20 amino acids. V dropped 0 bases and J dropped 1 base, with 22 bases sitting between them. Germline-derived CDR1 and CDR2 are LGHDT and YNNKEL (reference sequence). CDR3 region: CASSQDPPATGRGAKNIQYF. CDR3 nucleotide sequence: TGTGCCAGCAGCCAAGACCCTCCCGCAACAGGACGGGGGGCCAAAAACATTCAGTACTTC.

CDR3 protein: CASSLENQRLTDTQYF. CDR3 coding DNA: TGTGCCAGCAGCTTAGAAAACCAGAGACTAACAGATACGCAGTATTTT. This chain links TRBV7-9 with TRBJ2-3, with a tentative D call TRBD2 (5 bases). Germline values: CDR1 SEHNR, CDR2 FQNEAQ (reference sequence). The CDR3 runs 16 residues. V was pared by 1 base and J by 3 bases, with 14 bases between.

CDR3 nucleotides: TGCAGTGCTAGGGGTGGGCCGCACAATCAGCCCCAGCATTTT. This sequence encodes CSARGGPHNQPQHF. The chain carries TRBV20-1 and TRBJ1-5; D uncertain. CDR3 length equals 14 residues. Germline-derived CDR1 and CDR2 are DFQATT and SNEGSKA (reference sequence). The V gene lost 3 bases and the J gene lost 3 bases, with 12 bases spanning the gap.

V is TRBV6-2 or TRBV6-3 and J is TRBJ2-1; 10 bases match TRBD2. CDR1 MNHEY and CDR2 SVGEGT come from the germline V gene. V shed 6 bases and J 7 bases; nucleotides not matched to a gene: 12. The CDR3 has 16 amino acids. The CDR3 DNA reads TGTGCCAGCAGCTGGACTAGCGGCCCCCACAGGAATGAGCAGTTCTTC. It codes for CASSWTSGPHRNEQFF.

This clonotype was observed a handful of times. The chain has TRBV28 and TRBJ2-3, with D tentatively TRBD1 (5 bases). The germline CDR1 and CDR2 sequences are MDHEN and SYDVKM. The ends were cut back, 10 bases at V and 0 bases at J, with 32 bases in the middle. CDR3 length: 20 amino acids. The CDR3, as DNA: TGTGCCACCCTTTTGTTGCCTGGCAGGGAACTCCCTTTTAGCACAGATACGCAGTATTTT. Protein: CATLLLPGRELPFSTDTQYF. Full variable domain (missing parts from reference TRBV28 and TRBJ2-3): DVKVTQSSRYLVKRTGEKVFLECVQDMDHENMFWYRQDPGLGLRLIYFSYDVKMKEKGDIPEGYSVSREKKERFSLILESASTNQTSMYLCATLLLPGRELPFSTDTQYFGPGTRLTVL.

The chain recombines TRBV25-1 with TRBJ1-1, with D unresolved. CDR1 and CDR2 from the germline V gene are MGHDK and SYGVNS. V gave up 1 base and J gave up 0 bases, with 9 bases separating them. The CDR3 sequence is 15 residues long. In DNA form, the CDR3 reads TGTGCCAGCAGTGAATTCGGGGAAATGAACACTGAAGCTTTCTTT. It encodes CASSEFGEMNTEAFF.